Given below is one TCR beta chain in context. What it recognizes is unknown. This sample was taken from a study of blood T cells in healthy people across ages. Study-wide findings and caveats: A conclusive naive versus antigen-experienced comparison was prevented by the unsorted PBMCs.

Using a J-beta primer mix together with a sample-barcoded 5' primer, a second PCR was run for about 7 to 12 cycles. CDR3-containing paired-end reads numbering at least 2.5 million came from each sample. TCRdb reanalysed the 5' RACE reads using MiXCR and keeps one entry per CDR3 protein. The sample contains about 800,000 distinct CDR3 sequences, roughly 25% of which appear only once. There are 16 residues in the CDR3. V dropped 4 bases and J dropped 6; count of bases not matched to a gene: 10. The V gene's germline CDR1 is SGHNT and CDR2 YYREEE (reference sequence). Samples each had at least 5 micrograms of total RNA extracted. These same data were also listed under a study on T cells of mothers and their children. This second study notes: Donation came from a few healthy Caucasian mothers together with their six children.

Material for sequencing was blood. The receptor was isolated from a boy between 10 and 17 years old in good health. The chain is built from TRBV5-4 and TRBJ2-7; 13 bases are shared with TRBD2. The CDR3 loop is CASSEGLAGTQGEQYF. CDR3 nucleotides: TGTGCCAGCAGCGAGGGACTAGCGGGGACCCAGGGCGAGCAGTACTTC.